The clone carrying this T cell receptor beta chain has a handful of counts. As originally analysed: For nucleated cells, counts were estimated from reference gene primer amplification. Assay: immunoSEQ multiplex PCR; the TCRdb copy retains only in-frame clones and omits some. The V and J calls and clone size are taken from that table; D and trimming were inferred from the DNA. The sample lists about 170,000 clones, about four fifths seen once, with roughly 2% in the top ten. Germline V gene sequence: CDR1 ENHRY, CDR2 SYGVKD. This CDR3 has 14 amino acids. After removal of 10 bases from V and 0 bases from J, the junction contained 6 bases not matched to a gene. The entry originates in a study of blood T cell repertoires in COVID-19. Study-wide background: The United States, Italy and Spain were the sources of the acute and convalescent COVID-19 samples. PBMCs, B-cell-depleted T cells, or T cells provided the cDNA or gDNA that made up the material.

The clonotype originates from an elderly woman with acute or convalescent COVID-19. Sequenced material: peripheral blood. The chain recombines TRBV10-3 with TRBJ1-3, with 7 bases identical to TRBD1. In DNA form, the CDR3 reads TGTGCCACCAAACAGGGGACCTCTGGAAACACCATATATTTT. Protein: CATKQGTSGNTIYF.